This TCR beta chain was sequenced in a study of OX40 agonist ivuxolimab in advanced cancers. Study-level information: Dose-escalation patients were diagnosed with hepatocellular carcinoma, melanoma, renal cell cancer or head and neck cancer. Study-wide findings and caveats: Averaged across samples, CD8+ T cells carried more expanded clones than CD4+ did. Individuals who were partial responders at 0.1-3.0 mg/kg had clonal expansion that ranked among the lowest.

Concerning this clone itself: The antigen is unknown.

The data were produced by immunoSEQ multiplex PCR, yet TCRdb's version contains in-frame clones alone and is incomplete. The sample has 55,000 to 65,000 clones; about 88% are singletons. The germline gives CDR1 MNHEY, CDR2 SVGAGI. Trimming stripped 5 bases from V and 2 bases from J, with 6 bases between. The CDR3 loop spans 12 amino acids. Blood got drawn at baseline, again on cycle 4 day 1, and then on cycle 7 day 1. Source: CD4+ or CD8+ T cells sorted from blood, taken in a trial of the OX40 agonist ivuxolimab. The TCR sequence derives from an adult with an advanced solid tumor such as melanoma, head and neck, liver or kidney cancer. V gene TRBV6-5 combines with J gene TRBJ1-1; D remains unclear. The CDR3 protein is CASSAYNTEAFF. CDR3 coding DNA: TGTGCCAGCAGTGCCTACAACACTGAAGCTTTCTTT.